The clone carrying this TCR beta chain was counted between two and nine times. This entry belongs to a study of T cells in Graves' hyperthyroidism and ophthalmopathy. Study at large: Blood was drawn when the patient was first diagnosed and still untreated.

Researchers amplified the TCR beta CDR3 regions from RNA transcripts. The HTBI primer set was used in a first-round RT-PCR of the TCR CDR3. TCRdb re-called the multiplex PCR reads through MiXCR, storing one row per CDR3 protein. The sample has approximately 370,000 distinct CDR3 sequences, about 15% seen once; the top ten hold around a third. PBMCs were sourced from less than 12 ml fresh peripheral blood. Germline V gene lookup returns CDR1 MNHEY and CDR2 SMNVEV (reference sequence). The CDR3 is 14 amino acids. The V gene end was trimmed by 7 bases and the J gene end by 7 bases; junction bases not matched to a gene: 9.

The source is a woman aged 25-40 years with Graves' hyperthyroidism that later progressed to Graves' ophthalmopathy. The chain has TRBV27 and TRBJ2-2, with 7 bases that match TRBD2. The source material was blood. The CDR3 loop is CASTREGGHGELFF. CDR3 in DNA: TGTGCCAGCACAAGGGAGGGAGGGCACGGGGAGCTGTTTTTT.